The 21 T cell receptor beta chains listed next were all sequenced from one sample in a study of glioma-infiltrating T cells. The iRepertoire nested amplicon-rescue multiplex PCR amplified TCR alpha and beta CDR3s from RNA. Each CDR3 protein gets one entry after TCRdb re-called the multiplex PCR reads with MiXCR. The sample holds under 130,000 distinct CDR3 sequences, roughly 30% seen once. Sequencing used glioma tissue, nonneoplastic brain tissue, or PBMCs (not recorded which). The receptors were sampled from a human donor with low-grade glioma or glioblastoma, undergoing nonglioma brain surgery, or in good health (not recorded which).

This clonotype turned up a few times. The chain couples TRBV12-3 or TRBV12-4 to TRBJ2-3; D ambiguous. The CDR3 covers 13 residues. Trimming stripped 6 bases from V and 10 bases from J, with 17 bases between. The CDR3 protein is CASSLKVSAPQYF. CDR3 sequence (DNA): TGTGCCAGCAGCCTTAAGGTATCGGCACCGCAGTATTTT.

As for this clonotype: Possible read error: a much larger clone is one base away. V is TRBV7-2 and J is TRBJ2-7; the D gene is possibly TRBD2 (6 bases). The V end was cut by 5 bases, the J end by 5 bases, with 22 bases between. The CDR3 has 16 residues. Germline assignment: CDR1 SGHTA and CDR2 FQGNSA. The CDR3 is CASSRAPGLQGHEQYF. The CDR3 DNA follows: TGTGCCAGCAGCCGAGCACCGGGACTCCAAGGCCACGAGCAGTACTTC. The full variable domain, with the rest looked up from reference TRBV7-2 and TRBJ2-7, is GAGVSQSPSNKVTEKGKDVELRCDPISGHTALYWYRQSLGQGLEFLIYFQGNSAPDKSGLPSDRFSAERTGGSVSTLTIQRTQQEDSAVYLCASSRAPGLQGHEQYFGPGTRLTVT.

The chain uses TRBV24-1 and TRBJ1-1; 9 bases map to TRBD1. Germline CDR1 is KGHDR and CDR2 is SFDVKD. The CDR3 is 17 residues long. V shed 4 bases, J shed 4 bases, and the junction held 12 bases outside the gene matches. The CDR3 is CATSEFSGQGPSTEAFF. The CDR3, as DNA: TGTGCCACCAGTGAATTTTCCGGACAGGGGCCAAGCACTGAAGCTTTCTTT.

The J gene is TRBJ2-2, the V gene TRBV4-3; a possible D gene is TRBD1 (5 bases). The germline V gene encodes CDR1 LGHNA and CDR2 YSLEER. This CDR3 contains 14 residues. Deletions cut 4 bases from V and 6 bases from J, with 12 bases between. Here the CDR3 DNA reads TGCGCCAGCAGCCCAGGGATCAACGCCGGGGAGCTGTTTTTT. It is translated as CASSPGINAGELFF.

The chain carries TRBV7-9 and TRBJ2-3; 12 bases match TRBD2. Trimming removed 5 bases from V and 4 bases from J; junction bases left unmatched: 7. This CDR3 contains 16 residues. The germline gives CDR1 SEHNR, CDR2 FQNEAQ (reference sequence). The CDR3 sequence: CASSLQTSGGPDTQYF. In DNA, the CDR3 is TGTGCCAGCAGCCTACAGACTAGCGGGGGACCAGATACGCAGTATTTT.

This clonotype was seen more than once but under ten times. CDR3 DNA: TGTGCCAGTAGTGTCACCGGTGACAGGGGGCCCGATACGCAGTATTTT. This encodes CASSVTGDRGPDTQYF. The V and J genes are TRBV19 and TRBJ2-3; 10 bases match TRBD1. Germline V CDR1 and CDR2: LNHDA, SQIVND (reference sequence). V gave up 5 bases and J gave up 6 bases; unmatched junction bases: 11. The CDR3 totals 16 residues.

This clonotype was recorded many times. The chain uses TRBV12-3 or TRBV12-4 and TRBJ1-1, with 8 bases fitting TRBD1. V lost 1 base and J lost 7; bases outside the gene matches: 5. This CDR3 has 14 residues. The CDR3 region is CASSLGDRTFEAFF. The CDR3 DNA is TGTGCCAGCAGTTTAGGGGACAGGACGTTTGAAGCTTTCTTT.

Ten or more counts support this clonotype. The chain carries TRBV12-3 or TRBV12-4 and TRBJ2-7, with D uncertain. V lost 0 bases, J lost 3 bases, and 9 bases lay in between. CDR3 length equals 14 residues. This CDR3 reads CASSLAGVSYEQYF. CDR3 nucleotide sequence: TGTGCCAGCAGTTTAGCAGGAGTCAGCTACGAGCAGTACTTC.

Note on this clonotype: At one end, the junction sequence differs from germline, possibly due to a read error. The CDR3: CASSFSRSSVANVLTF. The CDR3 nucleotides are TGTGCCAGCAGCTTTTCCCGGTCCTCTGTGGCCAACGTCCTGACTTTC. This sequence joins TRBV7-2 and TRBJ2-6; D call uncertain. The CDR3 sequence is 16 residues long. Per germline, CDR1 SGHTA and CDR2 FQGNSA.

Comments on this clonotype: Here the CDR3 omits its conserved ending phenylalanine or tryptophan, so a read error is the likely source. The DNA is left out, because the CDR3 cannot be placed on it with certainty; the CDR3 is given as TCRdb lists it. The chain couples TRBV6-1 to TRBJ2-5. The CDR3 is 15 residues long, counting both termini. CDR1 is MNHNS, CDR2 SASEGT, per germline. CDR3: CASSLAGNTQETRYI.

This clonotype was seen many times. V is TRBV20-1 and J is TRBJ2-1; TRBD2 matches 7 bases. Germline CDR1 DFQATT, CDR2 SNEGSKA (reference sequence). This CDR3 has 12 amino acids. The CDR3 DNA follows: TGCGGTGGGACTACAGCCTACAATGAGCAGTTCTTC. This translates into CGGTTAYNEQFF.

The J gene is TRBJ2-7, the V gene TRBV4-1, with D tentatively TRBD2 (5 bases). Germline assignment: CDR1 MGHRA and CDR2 YSYEKL. Trimming pared 0 bases from V and 1 base from J, leaving 13 bases between. CDR3 size: 16 residues. DNA of the CDR3: TGCGCCAGCAGCCAAGAGTACACTCCGGGGTCCTACGAGCAGTACTTC. Translating gives CASSQEYTPGSYEQYF.

This clonotype showed up many times. This chain uses TRBV7-9 with TRBJ2-3; weak D call: TRBD2 (5 bases). The CDR3 sequence is 16 residues long. CDR1 SEHNR and CDR2 FQNEAQ come from the germline V gene (reference sequence). The V and J ends lost 4 bases and 0 bases respectively, with 14 bases between them. The CDR3 region is CASSSKLGRSTDTQYF. CDR3 nucleotides: TGTGCCAGCAGCTCTAAACTAGGCCGGAGCACAGATACGCAGTATTTT. The whole variable domain, filled in from reference TRBV7-9 and TRBJ2-3, reads DTGVSQNPRHKITKRGQNVTFRCDPISEHNRLYWYRQTLGQGPEFLTYFQNEAQLEKSRLLSDRFSAERPKGSFSTLEIQRTEQGDSAMYLCASSSKLGRSTDTQYFGPGTRLTVL.

On this clonotype itself: A read error may be the cause here, since a much bigger clone is one base away. V is TRBV7-2 and J is TRBJ1-1; TRBD1 agrees at 12 bases. The CDR3 is made up of 15 amino acids. With V trimmed by 4 bases and J by 5 bases, 5 bases remained unmatched. The germline CDR1 and CDR2 sequences are SGHTA and FQGNSA. The chain's CDR3 is CASSYGTGGGTEAFF. In DNA form, the CDR3 reads TGTGCCAGCAGCTACGGGACAGGGGGCGGAACTGAAGCTTTCTTT.

This chain connects TRBV19 to TRBJ2-1; weak D call: TRBD1 (6 bases). The germline V gene has CDR1 LNHDA and CDR2 SQIVND (reference sequence). This CDR3 has 16 amino acids. Trimming left V 1 base short and J 5 bases short, with 15 bases between. CDR3 coding DNA: TGTGCCAGTAGTATAGGTTCGTGGGGGCCGCACAATGAGCAGTTCTTC. It translates to CASSIGSWGPHNEQFF. The whole variable domain, remainder taken from reference TRBV19 and TRBJ2-1, is DGGITQSPKYLFRKEGQNVTLSCEQNLNHDAMYWYRQDPGQGLRLIYYSQIVNDFQKGDIAEGYSVSREKKESFPLTVTSAQKNPTAFYLCASSIGSWGPHNEQFFGPGTRLTVL.

A remark on this clonotype: A single base separates this from a much larger clone, so it may be a read error. The chain is built from TRBV6-6 and TRBJ2-2; no firm D call. The CDR3 has 12 residues. CDR1 is MNHNY and CDR2 is SVGAGI in the germline V gene (reference sequence). V was pared by 7 bases and J by 10 bases, with 13 bases between. The CDR3 bases are TGTGCCAGCATGAAGGATGCCGTGGAGCTGTTTTTT. This gives the protein CASMKDAVELFF.

The chain links TRBV5-1 to TRBJ1-5; D not certain. The ends were cut back, 0 bases at V and 4 bases at J, with 11 bases in the middle. The CDR3 consists of 15 residues. The germline gives CDR1 SGHRS, CDR2 YFSETQ. DNA for the CDR3: TGCGCCAGCAGCTTGGGTTCAGGATCAAATCAGCCCCAGCATTTT. Translated: CASSLGSGSNQPQHF.

The table lists this clonotype with a few counts. The V and J genes are TRBV18 and TRBJ1-2; TRBD1 agrees at 9 bases. The CDR3 spans 15 residues. J gave up 7 bases and V 3 bases, and 9 bases lay outside the gene matches. Germline CDR1 is KGHSH and CDR2 is LQKENI. DNA for the CDR3: TGTGCCAGCTCACCCGCCGGGACAGGGACGTTTGGCTACACCTTC. Its protein is CASSPAGTGTFGYTF.

This clonotype has only one observation. A junction boundary mismatches the germline segment, possibly from a read error. The J gene is TRBJ2-7, the V gene TRBV6-6; 9 bases are shared with TRBD1. In germline, CDR1 is MNHNY, CDR2 SVGAGI (reference sequence). The CDR3 is 14 residues long. CDR3 nucleotides: TGTGCCAGCGGTTACGGGACAGGGAACTACGAGCAGTACTTC. As protein: CASGYGTGNYEQYF.

For this clonotype: The final CDR3 position lacks the conserved phenylalanine or tryptophan, pointing to a likely read error. The gene calls are TRBV7-2 and TRBJ2-5; tentatively, D is TRBD2 (5 bases). Trimming cost V 4 bases and J 3 bases, with 12 bases left between them. This CDR3 has 14 residues. Per the germline V gene, CDR1 is SGHTA and CDR2 is FQGNSA. The CDR3 region is CASSSRLAEETQYS. DNA for the CDR3: TGTGCCAGCAGCTCAAGGCTAGCCGAAGAGACCCAGTACTCA.

This clonotype was picked up many times. The chain employs TRBV27 and TRBJ1-3; D remains unclear. Per germline, CDR1 MNHEY and CDR2 SMNVEV (reference sequence). V was trimmed by 7 bases and J by 4 bases, leaving 17 bases between them. The CDR3 has 15 residues. CDR3 DNA sequence: TGTGCCAGCAAGTTGAGGGCGGCCGACGGAAACACCATATATTTT. As protein: CASKLRAADGNTIYF.